The source of this T cell receptor (beta chain) is a study of T-cell reconstitution after alpha-beta-depleted transplantation in children (dated by TCRdb to about 2016). At the level of the whole study: The study quantitatively tracked T-cell immune reconstitution after TCRalphabeta/CD19-depleted allogeneic hematopoietic cell transplantation in children using TCR repertoire profiling.

Details on this clonotype: Its antigen is unknown. Nothing much larger sits one base from this clone, and base qualities are not available.

General conclusions and limits of the study: In some patients, the high TCRbeta diversity seen at day 60 was put down to recipient T cells and intrathymic progenitors that had survived conditioning. The frequencies of hyperexpanded clones fell over the following months, and after one year, T-cell counts and TCRbeta diversity were mostly attributed to newly produced T cells. Apparently early alphabetaT-cell count recovery about two months after transplant reportedly relied on only several hundred rapidly expanded clones derived from non-depleted graft cells.

Receptors were amplified or captured by PCR. Sequencing was performed on an Illumina HiSeq 2500. Molecular barcoding was employed in the preparation of TCR libraries, with unique molecular identifiers being used to normalize TCRbeta repertoire quantification. The public reads were run again by TCRdb, first through fastp at Q25 and then through MiXCR, and only productive beta chains were kept. Each entry merges the rows of one CDR3 protein and shows their most common DNA and genes. Counted in this sample were 200,000 to 300,000 distinct CDR3 sequences; 20% to 30% of them appeared once. In total, the top ten clones hold about 4.8% of the sample. The treatment or condition label on this specimen signifies: allogeneic hematopoietic cell transplantation with graft depleted of TCRalphabeta T cells and CD19 B cells. TCRalphabeta/CD19-depleted allogeneic hematopoietic cell grafts were given to the transplant recipients, all of whom were children.

CDR1 DFQATT and CDR2 SNEGSKA were looked up in the germline V gene (reference sequence). Reading from cysteine to phenylalanine, the CDR3 counts 16 amino acids. The kept DNA is CDR3 alone, 48 bases in frame from the first base. V is cut back by 2 bases and J by 4 bases, with 10 bases in the junction unmatched. Here the chain combines TRBV20-1 and TRBJ2-3, with 9 bases matching TRBD1. The starting material was PBMCs, mostly from graft donor cells, obtained 360 days after TCRalphabeta/CD19-depleted stem cell transplant. This TCR came from a female patient between 2 and 10 years old who had a stem cell transplant for congenital amegakaryocytic thrombocytopenia, so the T cells may come from the graft donor. The DNA is as follows: TGCAGTGCTAGATCCCGGGACAGGGATTTTCCAGATACGCAGTATTTT. Translated, this gives CSARSRDRDFPDTQYF.